The rows below give T cell receptor beta chains drawn from one sample of a study of shared clonotypes between healthy human individuals. Sequencing used immunoSEQ multiplex PCR; TCRdb keeps in-frame clones, though not all of them. The sample shows roughly 450,000 clones, around 74% of them seen only once. Sequencing was carried out using PBMCs. Receptors originate from a middle-aged woman in good health. Some clones in this sample may be carry-over from other donors' samples. Both conserved end residues are part of each CDR3. The D gene is left open where the match is weak. Clone size is stated in some rows and not others, as once, few, many or a class when expanded.

J gene | clone size | D gene | V gene | CDR3 protein | CDR3 DNA
TRBJ2-1 | NA | TRBD2 | TRBV5-1 | CASSIGTRPNEQFF | TGCGCCAGCAGCATCGGGACTAGGCCAAATGAGCAGTTCTTC
TRBJ1-1 | NA | NA | TRBV10-3 | CAITRTVNTEAFF | TGTGCCATCACCCGGACAGTGAACACTGAAGCTTTCTTT
TRBJ1-1 | NA | TRBD1 | TRBV7-2 | CASSTYRGPEAFF | TGTGCCAGCAGCACCTACAGGGGGCCTGAAGCTTTCTTT
TRBJ1-2 | many | NA | TRBV30 | CAWSRPTYGYTF | TGTGCCTGGAGTCGACCGACCTATGGCTACACCTTC
TRBJ2-3 | once | NA | TRBV15 | CATSSLFGVTDTQYF | TGTGCCACCAGCAGTCTCTTTGGAGTCACAGATACGCAGTATTTT
TRBJ2-1 | NA | NA | TRBV27 | CASSLPVRSGTNNEQFF | TGTGCCAGCAGTTTGCCTGTCAGGTCGGGAACTAACAATGAGCAGTTCTTC
TRBJ2-7 | NA | NA | TRBV6-5 | CASSYTGTGGEQYF | TGTGCCAGCAGTTATACGGGAACGGGTGGAGAGCAGTACTTC
TRBJ1-3 | NA | TRBD1 | TRBV2 | CASSPQGASGNTIYF | TGTGCCAGCAGCCCACAGGGGGCATCTGGAAACACCATATATTTT
TRBJ2-1 | NA | NA | TRBV19 | CASSAPWDYEQFF | TGTGCCAGTAGTGCCCCTTGGGACTATGAGCAGTTCTTC
TRBJ2-3 | once | NA | TRBV28 | CASSPHGQGTDTQYF | TGTGCCAGCAGTCCTCACGGGCAAGGCACAGATACGCAGTATTTT
TRBJ1-1 | few | NA | TRBV28 | CASSSPSQGMNTEAFF | TGTGCCAGCAGTTCTCCATCACAGGGTATGAACACTGAAGCTTTCTTT
TRBJ2-3 | NA | TRBD2 | TRBV7-2 | CASSLQSGTSIADTQYF | TGTGCCAGCAGCCTCCAATCCGGGACTAGCATCGCAGATACGCAGTATTTT
TRBJ1-1 | NA | NA | TRBV5-6 | CASRRQIGYTEAFF | TGTGCCAGCAGGAGACAGATCGGGTACACTGAAGCTTTCTTT
TRBJ2-1 | NA | NA | TRBV18 | CASSPTPGKHVEQFF | TGTGCCAGCTCACCAACCCCGGGGAAACACGTTGAGCAGTTCTTC
TRBJ2-5 | NA | NA | TRBV5-8 | CASSWGGETQYF | TGTGCCAGCAGTTGGGGTGGAGAGACCCAGTACTTC
TRBJ1-5 | NA | NA | TRBV2 | CASSEEGGDQPQHF | TGTGCCAGCAGTGAAGAAGGGGGTGATCAGCCCCAGCATTTT
TRBJ1-1 | few | NA | TRBV5-4 | CASSLGGDPEAFF | TGTGCCAGCAGCTTGGGAGGGGATCCTGAAGCTTTCTTT
TRBJ2-4 | once | NA | TRBV7-3 | CASSTGTLKNIQYF | TGTGCCAGCAGCACCGGGACTTTAAAAAACATTCAGTACTTC
TRBJ2-1 | NA | TRBD2 | TRBV5-1 | CASSLSLAGGPGEQFF | TGCGCCAGCAGCTTGAGTCTAGCGGGAGGGCCGGGTGAGCAGTTCTTC
TRBJ1-6 | NA | NA | TRBV4-2 | CASRLRGGDSPLHF | TGTGCCAGCAGACTCAGGGGAGGGGATTCACCCCTCCACTTT
TRBJ2-3 | NA | NA | TRBV27 | CASSLSYRPGADTQYF | TGTGCCAGCAGTTTATCGTACAGGCCCGGGGCAGATACGCAGTATTTT
TRBJ1-4 | NA | NA | TRBV30 | CAWSRFATNEKLFF | TGTGCCTGGAGTCGATTTGCAACTAATGAAAAACTGTTTTTT
TRBJ2-2 | NA | TRBD1 | TRBV19 | CASSNLGGPNTGELFF | TGTGCCAGTAGTAATCTAGGGGGCCCGAACACCGGGGAGCTGTTTTTT
TRBJ2-1 | few | NA | TRBV28 | CASCPGRTYNEQFF | TGTGCCAGCTGTCCGGGGCGGACTTACAATGAGCAGTTCTTC
TRBJ1-3 | NA | TRBD1 | TRBV5-1 | CASSRQGGNTIYF | TGCGCCAGCAGCCGACAGGGTGGAAACACCATATATTTT
TRBJ1-5 | NA | NA | TRBV5-8 | CASSLRGRGQPQHF | TGTGCCAGCAGCTTACGGGGTAGGGGTCAGCCCCAGCATTTT
TRBJ2-1 | NA | NA | TRBV28 | CASSPPLRGAIHEQFF | TGTGCCAGCAGTCCCCCCCTGAGAGGGGCGATCCATGAGCAGTTCTTC
TRBJ2-7 | NA | NA | TRBV5-4 | CASSSDSSYEQYF | TGTGCCAGCAGCTCGGACAGCTCCTACGAGCAGTACTTC
TRBJ1-2 | NA | TRBD1 | TRBV10-3 | CAISGGQAVKGYGYTF | TGTGCCATCAGTGGAGGACAGGCGGTGAAAGGGTATGGCTACACCTTC
TRBJ2-1 | NA | NA | TRBV6-5 | CASSYRQDNEQFF | TGTGCCAGCAGTTACCGCCAAGACAATGAGCAGTTCTTC
TRBJ2-1 | NA | TRBD1 | TRBV5-1 | CASSWGMTGGRYDEQFF | TGCGCCAGCAGCTGGGGGATGACAGGGGGACGGTACGATGAGCAGTTCTTC
TRBJ2-7 | few | TRBD2 | TRBV2 | CASPRLAGSYEQYF | TGTGCCAGCCCCCGGCTAGCGGGATCCTACGAGCAGTACTTC
TRBJ2-3 | once | NA | TRBV27 | CASSSATYQSTDTQYF | TGTGCCAGCAGTTCCGCGACCTATCAGAGCACAGATACGCAGTATTTT
TRBJ1-4 | NA | NA | TRBV7-2 | CASRPVPTNEKLFF | TGTGCCAGCAGGCCCGTACCAACTAATGAAAAACTGTTTTTT
TRBJ2-7 | NA | TRBD1 | TRBV6-1 | CASNPTGGYEQYF | TGTGCCAGCAACCCGACAGGGGGCTACGAGCAGTACTTC
TRBJ1-1 | NA | NA | TRBV7-3 | CASSLSPGWDTEAFF | TGTGCCAGCAGCTTATCCCCAGGGTGGGACACTGAAGCTTTCTTT